The 20 T cell receptor beta chains given below trace back to one sample, sequenced in a study of response to subunit inactivated influenza vaccine. In TCRdb, the RT-PCR reads were re-called with MiXCR into one record per CDR3 protein. The table has some 150,000 distinct CDR3 sequences, less than 15% seen once. A further study also used this sample, focusing on T cells expressing NK-cell markers. That study reports: cDNA encoding TCR beta was synthesized via 5'RACE template switching incorporating UMIs.

Sequences were derived from CD8+ T cells sorted from PBMCs, sampled 11 to 12 days after vaccination. The receptors were sampled from a man aged 50 or older who received an inactivated influenza vaccine.

This chain links TRBV7-9 with TRBJ2-2; no clear D gene. Trimming took 0 bases from V and 0 from J, leaving 8 bases between them. The CDR3 extends over 16 amino acids. CDR1 is SEHNR, CDR2 FQNEAQ, per germline (reference sequence). CDR3 sequence (DNA): TGTGCCAGCAGCTTAGCCCCAGGAACGAACACCGGGGAGCTGTTTTTT. It encodes CASSLAPGTNTGELFF. The full variable domain, completed using reference TRBV7-9 and TRBJ2-2, is DTGVSQNPRHKITKRGQNVTFRCDPISEHNRLYWYRQTLGQGPEFLTYFQNEAQLEKSRLLSDRFSAERPKGSFSTLEIQRTEQGDSAMYLCASSLAPGTNTGELFFGEGSRLTVL.

V usage is TRBV11-3 and J usage is TRBJ2-1; D possibly corresponds to TRBD2 (6 bases). There are 15 residues in the CDR3. Trimming pared 2 bases from V and 5 bases from J, leaving 13 bases between. Germline V gene sequence: CDR1 SGHNT, CDR2 YENEEA. The CDR3 DNA follows: TGTGCCAGCAGCTTATGGGGGGATAGGGACAATGAGCAGTTCTTC. Translated, it gives CASSLWGDRDNEQFF.

This clonotype was seen a few times. The chain couples TRBV20-1 to TRBJ2-1, with TRBD2 matching over 8 bases. Unmatched junction bases numbered 5, after V lost 0 bases and J lost 4 bases. CDR3 size: 15 residues. Germline V CDR1 and CDR2: DFQATT, SNEGSKA (reference sequence). The CDR3 protein is CSARDPSGLYNEQFF. In DNA form, the CDR3 reads TGCAGTGCTAGAGATCCTAGCGGGTTATACAATGAGCAGTTCTTC.

This clonotype showed up just a few times. The chain links TRBV6-7 to TRBJ1-6; 7 nucleotides align to TRBD1. TRBV6-7 counts as an open reading frame of uncertain function. The CDR3 spans 14 residues. Germline trimming cut 4 bases from V and 6 bases from J; bases unmatched to any gene: 3. This chain's CDR3 is CASSSTGVNSPLHF. In DNA form, the CDR3 reads TGTGCCAGCAGTTCCACAGGGGTTAATTCACCCCTCCACTTT.

This clonotype has a handful of counts. V usage is TRBV16 and J usage is TRBJ2-3; 10 positions agree with TRBD2. Germline-derived CDR1 and CDR2 are KGHSY and FQNENV. J was trimmed by 5 bases and V by 5 bases; bases with no gene match: 13. This CDR3 is built from 17 residues. The CDR3 reads CASSGVSAGGPEDTQYF. The DNA of the CDR3 is TGTGCCAGCAGCGGGGTTTCAGCGGGAGGGCCTGAAGATACGCAGTATTTT.

Worth noting for this clonotype: The junction departs from germline at one end; a sequencing error may be responsible. The V gene is TRBV7-2, the J gene TRBJ2-7; a weak D match, TRBD1 (6 bases). Germline V gives CDR1 SGHTA, CDR2 FQGNSA. The length of the CDR3 is 15 residues. As DNA, the CDR3 is TGTGCCATCAGCTTGTCGGGACACCTCAATTACGAGCAGTACTTC. Translating gives CAISLSGHLNYEQYF.

This clonotype was recorded many times. The chain combines TRBV12-3 or TRBV12-4 with TRBJ1-4; D not certain. Trimming pared 6 bases from V and 6 bases from J, leaving 14 bases between. CDR3 length: 14 amino acids. CDR3 loop: CASSWVTGDEKLFF. CDR3 DNA: TGTGCCAGCAGCTGGGTGACCGGAGATGAAAAACTGTTTTTT.

The chain couples TRBV5-6 to TRBJ2-7, with TRBD1 matching over 9 bases. This CDR3 region has 12 residues. V lost 2 bases and J lost 10; bases outside the gene matches: 4. Germline assignment: CDR1 SGHDT and CDR2 YYEEEE. The CDR3 bases are TGTGCCAGCAGCTTTGGGACAGGGCCACAGTACTTC. This encodes CASSFGTGPQYF.

This clonotype was found many times. V and J are TRBV11-2 and TRBJ2-7; no reliable D call. Germline V gene data show CDR1 as SGHAT and CDR2 as FQNNGV. This CDR3 is built from 11 residues. V dropped 1 base and J dropped 3 bases, with 1 base sitting between them. The CDR3 spells CASSLVYEQYF. The CDR3 nucleotides read TGTGCCAGCAGCTTAGTCTACGAGCAGTACTTC.

The chain links TRBV7-2 to TRBJ2-5; weak D call: TRBD1 (6 bases). Germline-derived CDR1 and CDR2 are SGHTA and FQGNSA. V shed 5 bases and J shed 4 bases, with 11 bases lying between them. The CDR3 has 13 amino acids. The CDR3 is CASSGTTGETQYF. In DNA, the CDR3 is TGTGCCAGCAGCGGGACAACCGGAGAGACCCAGTACTTC.

This clonotype was observed many times. The chain joins TRBV7-7 to TRBJ2-2; 9 nucleotides align to TRBD1. V shed 5 bases, J shed 7 bases, and the junction held 17 bases outside the gene matches. The CDR3 is 18 residues long. Germline loops: CDR1 SSHAT, CDR2 FNYEAQ (reference sequence). CDR3 DNA: TGTGCCAGCAGCCCCCGGATACAGGGGGCGGGGAAAGGCGGGGAGCTGTTTTTT. Protein sequence: CASSPRIQGAGKGGELFF.

V usage is TRBV6-5 and J usage is TRBJ2-2; unclear D gene. The germline CDR1 and CDR2 sequences are MNHEY and SVGAGI. V lost 2 bases and J lost 0, with 10 bases in between. The CDR3 contains 16 residues. This chain's CDR3 is CASSYVAGANTGELFF. CDR3 nucleotides: TGTGCCAGCAGTTACGTAGCAGGAGCGAACACCGGGGAGCTGTTTTTT.

At least ten counts were recorded for this clonotype. This chain joins TRBV27 and TRBJ2-7, with 8 nucleotides matching TRBD2. Losses at the gene ends were 1 base for V and 7 bases for J; bases not matched to a gene: 9. Germline CDR1 is MNHEY and CDR2 is SMNVEV (reference sequence). This CDR3 is built from 15 residues. This CDR3 is CASSLLREGGLEQYF. DNA of the CDR3: TGTGCCAGCAGTTTATTACGGGAGGGCGGTCTGGAGCAGTACTTC.

This clonotype was counted ten times or more. V is TRBV4-3 and J is TRBJ2-1; possible D gene TRBD1, 5 bases. The CDR3 sequence is 13 residues long. Trimming took 1 base from V and 8 from J, leaving 9 bases between them. Germline CDR1 and CDR2: LGHNA and YSLEER. The CDR3 DNA follows: TGCGCCAGCAGCCAAGTGGTAGGGGATGAGCAGTTCTTC. It yields the protein CASSQVVGDEQFF.

The V gene is TRBV4-1, the J gene TRBJ2-7; the D call may be TRBD1 or TRBD2 (5 bases each). The CDR3 extends over 13 amino acids. V lost 2 bases and J 8 bases, leaving 13 bases between the germline ends. The V gene's germline CDR1 is MGHRA and CDR2 YSYEKL. CDR3: CASSQPGTVQQYF. The CDR3 DNA reads as TGCGCCAGCAGCCAACCCGGGACGGTACAGCAGTACTTC.

The chain recombines TRBV10-3 with TRBJ2-7; 7 bases are a match to TRBD2. CDR3 length: 12 amino acids. Germline V lookup: CDR1 ENHRY, CDR2 SYGVKD. The V and J ends lost 11 bases and 3 bases, in that order; junction bases with no gene match: 7. CDR3 coding DNA: TGTGCCTCTGGACTAGTGTACTACGAGCAGTACTTC. This encodes CASGLVYYEQYF.

This clonotype occurred a few times. Since a much larger clone is just one base distant, this may be a read error. The rearrangement uses TRBV6-2 or TRBV6-3 and TRBJ2-7, with unresolved D. Germline loops: CDR1 MNHEY, CDR2 SVGEGT. Between the trimmed V and J ends, which lost 2 bases and 3 bases, there was a span of 2 bases. The CDR3 consists of 11 residues. CDR3 nucleotide sequence: TGTGCCAGCAGTTACGTCTACGAGCAGTACTTC. It specifies CASSYVYEQYF.

A few counts support this clonotype. The CDR3: CASSLGQGYNSPLHF. CDR3 in DNA: TGTGCCAGCAGTTTAGGACAGGGATATAATTCACCCCTCCACTTT. V gene TRBV27 combines with J gene TRBJ1-6; 8 nucleotides agree with TRBD1. Germline V CDR1 and CDR2: MNHEY, SMNVEV (reference sequence). The junction had 1 base not matched to a gene; V was cut back by 2 bases and J by 4 bases. The CDR3 is 15 residues long.

The chain recombines TRBV5-1 with TRBJ2-7, with D possibly TRBD2 on 6 matching bases. V was trimmed by 1 base and J by 5 bases, leaving 10 bases between them. CDR3 length: 13 residues. Per the germline V gene, CDR1 is SGHRS and CDR2 is YFSETQ. CDR3: CASSLRGSDEQYF. The CDR3 coding sequence is TGCGCCAGCAGCTTGCGGGGGTCGGACGAGCAGTACTTC.

This clonotype was detected a few times. This rearrangement joins TRBV11-2 to TRBJ2-3; D may correspond to TRBD1 or TRBD2 (5 bases each). This CDR3 comprises 15 residues. Trimming took 4 bases from V and 3 from J, leaving 14 bases between them. CDR1 and CDR2 (germline): SGHAT, FQNNGV. The chain's CDR3 is CASSSTWGSTDTQYF. Written as DNA, the CDR3 is TGTGCCAGCAGCTCTACATGGGGGTCTACAGATACGCAGTATTTT. Using reference TRBV11-2 and TRBJ2-3 for the parts outside the CDR3, the full variable domain is EAGVAQSPRYKIIEKRQSVAFWCNPISGHATLYWYQQILGQGPKLLIQFQNNGVVDDSQLPKDRFSAERLKGVDSTLKIQPAKLEDSAVYLCASSSTWGSTDTQYFGPGTRLTVL.